This is a list of T cell receptor beta chains from one sample in a study of technical replicates of blood from a few donors. Only in-frame clones appear in the TCRdb table, and some are missing; sequencing was by immunoSEQ multiplex PCR. Of more than 65,000 clones listed, about 92% are singletons. Material: T cells isolated from PBMCs. The receptors stem from a human donor in good health. Each CDR3 is given with its conserved first and last residue. A D gene is named only where the DNA matches it firmly. Clone sizes are given selectively: once, few, many, or a class where the clone is expanded.

d_call | clone_size | j_call | v_call | cdr3_aa | cdr3_nt
TRBD2 | NA | TRBJ2-5 | TRBV13 | CASSSARLAAQETQYF | TGTGCCAGCAGCTCGGCGAGACTAGCGGCCCAAGAGACCCAGTACTTC
TRBD1 | NA | TRBJ1-2 | TRBV7-6 | CASSLIGGTGHGYTF | TGTGCCAGCAGCTTAATAGGCGGGACAGGGCATGGCTACACCTTC
NA | NA | TRBJ2-6 | TRBV19 | CASSIDHRAGANVLTF | TGTGCCAGTAGTATAGATCACAGGGCTGGGGCCAACGTCCTGACTTTC
NA | NA | TRBJ1-5 | TRBV5-1 | CASSLFLGQPQHF | TGCGCCAGCAGCTTATTTCTCGGGCAGCCCCAGCATTTT
TRBD1 | NA | TRBJ1-3 | TRBV9 | CASAYNRDRGSGNTIYF | TGTGCCAGCGCATACAACCGGGACAGGGGGTCTGGAAACACCATATATTTT
NA | NA | TRBJ2-5 | TRBV9 | CASSVARGYQETQYF | TGTGCCAGCAGCGTAGCCCGGGGGTACCAAGAGACCCAGTACTTC
TRBD2 | NA | TRBJ2-1 | TRBV11-2 | CASSPRTSGRYNEQFF | TGTGCCAGCAGCCCCCGGACTAGCGGGCGCTACAATGAGCAGTTCTTC
NA | NA | TRBJ1-4 | TRBV19 | CASSIKGELFF | TGTGCCAGTAGTATAAAAGGGGAACTGTTTTTT
NA | NA | TRBJ2-5 | TRBV2 | CASSYKGTPFQETQYF | TGTGCCAGCAGTTATAAAGGGACACCGTTCCAAGAGACCCAGTACTTC
NA | NA | TRBJ2-7 | TRBV2 | CANREISYEQYF | TGTGCCAACAGGGAAATATCCTACGAGCAGTACTTC
NA | NA | TRBJ1-2 | TRBV18 | CASSLYEGELNGYTF | TGTGCCAGCTCACTATATGAGGGAGAACTCAATGGCTACACCTTC
NA | NA | TRBJ2-5 | TRBV6-5 | CASNSAGGWETQYF | TGTGCCAGCAACTCCGCAGGGGGGTGGGAGACCCAGTACTTC
NA | NA | TRBJ1-1 | TRBV19 | CASSIGPNTEAFF | TGTGCCAGTAGTATTGGGCCTAACACTGAAGCTTTCTTT
TRBD1 | NA | TRBJ2-5 | TRBV9 | CASSGQGSQETQYF | TGTGCCAGCAGCGGACAGGGGAGCCAAGAGACCCAGTACTTC
NA | NA | TRBJ1-4 | TRBV27 | CASSQREKLFF | TGTGCCAGCAGTCAGAGGGAAAAACTGTTTTTT
NA | NA | TRBJ2-5 | TRBV18 | CASSSGAQETQYF | TGTGCCAGCTCATCGGGAGCCCAAGAGACCCAGTACTTC
NA | once | TRBJ2-5 | TRBV12-5 | CASGNDSIQETQYF | TGTGCTAGTGGCAACGACAGTATTCAAGAGACCCAGTACTTC
TRBD2 | NA | TRBJ2-2 | TRBV10-1 | CASGTSGNTGELFF | TGCGCCAGCGGGACTAGCGGGAACACCGGGGAGCTGTTTTTT
NA | NA | TRBJ2-1 | TRBV6-5 | CASSFTGEVWGQFF | TGTGCCAGCAGCTTTACAGGGGAGGTCTGGGGGCAGTTCTTC
NA | once | TRBJ1-3 | TRBV15 | CATSRGYGGNTIYF | TGTGCCACCAGCAGAGGGTACGGTGGAAACACCATATATTTT
TRBD1 | NA | TRBJ2-3 | TRBV2 | CAGSSTGTGTQYF | TGTGCCGGAAGTTCGACAGGGACAGGGACGCAGTATTTT
NA | NA | TRBJ1-5 | TRBV28 | CASSFRVTDQPQHF | TGTGCCAGCAGTTTCAGGGTCACGGATCAGCCCCAGCATTTT
NA | NA | TRBJ2-5 | TRBV6-5 | CATTAGETQYF | TGTGCCACGACAGCCGGGGAGACCCAGTACTTC
NA | NA | TRBJ1-2 | TRBV19 | CASSITDTNYGYTF | TGTGCCAGTAGTATAACTGACACCAACTATGGCTACACCTTC
TRBD1 | NA | TRBJ2-7 | TRBV4-3 | CASSQVLDRVFNEQYF | TGCGCCAGCAGCCAAGTACTGGACAGGGTATTCAACGAGCAGTACTTC
TRBD1 | NA | TRBJ2-7 | TRBV5-4 | CASSTGQDEQYF | TGTGCCAGCAGCACGGGACAGGACGAGCAGTACTTC
NA | NA | TRBJ1-2 | TRBV28 | CASNLWKGVEGYTF | TGTGCCAGCAATTTGTGGAAGGGGGTAGAGGGCTACACCTTC
NA | NA | TRBJ1-1 | TRBV7-9 | CASRSRGSNTEAFF | TGTGCCAGCAGGTCAAGGGGATCGAACACTGAAGCTTTCTTT
NA | NA | TRBJ2-1 | TRBV11-2 | CASSLASFSNEQFF | TGTGCCAGCAGCTTGGCTAGCTTTAGCAATGAGCAGTTCTTC
TRBD1 | NA | TRBJ2-7 | TRBV27 | CASSFGQGLYEQYF | TGTGCCAGCAGTTTCGGACAGGGACTCTACGAGCAGTACTTC
TRBD1 | NA | TRBJ1-5 | TRBV10-3 | CAISERQGSWNNQPQHF | TGTGCCATCAGTGAGAGACAGGGGAGTTGGAACAATCAGCCCCAGCATTTT
NA | NA | TRBJ2-1 | TRBV7-6 | CASSLASTANEQFF | TGTGCCAGCAGCTTAGCATCTACCGCGAATGAGCAGTTCTTC
TRBD1 | NA | TRBJ1-1 | TRBV30 | CAWTYGAGGAFF | TGTGCCTGGACCTACGGGGCAGGGGGAGCTTTCTTT
TRBD1 | NA | TRBJ2-7 | TRBV4-1 | CASSRQGPYEQYF | TGCGCCAGCAGCCGACAGGGTCCCTACGAGCAGTACTTC
TRBD1 | once | TRBJ2-3 | TRBV28 | CASSLSRGLGSSTDTQYF | TGTGCCAGCAGTTTAAGCAGGGGGCTTGGTTCGAGCACAGATACGCAGTATTTT
TRBD1 | NA | TRBJ1-1 | TRBV5-1 | CASSYPGTGDTEAFF | TGCGCCAGCAGCTACCCCGGGACAGGGGACACTGAAGCTTTCTTT
TRBD2 | NA | TRBJ2-7 | TRBV6-5 | CASSLGAGGGVYEQYF | TGTGCCAGCAGTTTAGGAGCGGGAGGCGGTGTCTACGAGCAGTACTTC
NA | few | TRBJ1-1 | TRBV7-3 | CASSLFRDMNTEAFF | TGTGCCAGCAGCTTGTTTCGGGACATGAACACTGAAGCTTTCTTT
NA | NA | TRBJ1-3 | TRBV18 | CASSPRTPSSGNTIYF | TGTGCCAGCTCACCTCGGACTCCCAGCTCTGGAAACACCATATATTTT
TRBD2 | NA | TRBJ2-1 | TRBV4-1 | CASTWGGGYNEQFF | TGCGCCAGCACCTGGGGCGGGGGTTACAATGAGCAGTTCTTC
TRBD2 | few | TRBJ2-3 | TRBV7-2 | CASSFSGFTDTQYF | TGTGCCAGCAGCTTTAGCGGGTTCACAGATACGCAGTATTTT
TRBD1 | NA | TRBJ1-4 | TRBV11-2 | CASSLMPGQGAKANEKLFF | TGTGCCAGCAGCTTAATGCCGGGACAGGGGGCGAAGGCTAATGAAAAACTGTTTTTT
NA | NA | TRBJ1-2 | TRBV28 | CASSPPLQGLLNGYTF | TGTGCCAGCAGTCCCCCCCTACAGGGATTGTTGAATGGCTACACCTTC
TRBD2 | NA | TRBJ2-7 | TRBV7-2 | CASSLGGAAGGYEQYF | TGTGCCAGCAGCTTAGGAGGTGCAGCGGGAGGCTACGAGCAGTACTTC
NA | NA | TRBJ2-7 | TRBV5-1 | CASSDYRDTSSYEQYF | TGCGCCAGCAGCGACTACCGGGACACCTCCTCCTACGAGCAGTACTTC
TRBD1 | NA | TRBJ1-1 | TRBV27 | CASSSQGGGTEAFF | TGTGCCAGCAGTAGTCAGGGGGGAGGCACTGAAGCTTTCTTT
NA | once | TRBJ1-1 | TRBV5-1 | CASSLWQGWATEAFF | TGCGCCAGCAGCTTGTGGCAGGGGTGGGCCACTGAAGCTTTCTTT
TRBD1 | once | TRBJ2-7 | TRBV11-3 | CASSQDREFYEQYF | TGTGCCAGCAGCCAGGACAGGGAGTTCTACGAGCAGTACTTC
TRBD2 | NA | TRBJ2-3 | TRBV30 | CAWTLAGVVTDTQYF | TGTGCCTGGACACTAGCGGGAGTGGTTACAGATACGCAGTATTTT
TRBD1 | NA | TRBJ1-2 | TRBV19 | CASHRTGTYGYTF | TGTGCCAGCCACCGGACAGGGACCTATGGCTACACCTTC
NA | NA | TRBJ2-7 | TRBV18 | CASSPWSGTYEQYF | TGTGCCAGCTCACCATGGTCGGGGACCTACGAGCAGTACTTC
NA | NA | TRBJ1-2 | TRBV6-6 | CASSHTGFLLDGYTF | TGTGCCAGCAGCCATACGGGATTCCTTTTGGATGGCTACACCTTC
TRBD1 | NA | TRBJ2-2 | TRBV7-2 | CASSLRQGGLTGELFF | TGTGCCAGCAGCCTAAGACAGGGGGGGTTAACCGGGGAGCTGTTTTTT